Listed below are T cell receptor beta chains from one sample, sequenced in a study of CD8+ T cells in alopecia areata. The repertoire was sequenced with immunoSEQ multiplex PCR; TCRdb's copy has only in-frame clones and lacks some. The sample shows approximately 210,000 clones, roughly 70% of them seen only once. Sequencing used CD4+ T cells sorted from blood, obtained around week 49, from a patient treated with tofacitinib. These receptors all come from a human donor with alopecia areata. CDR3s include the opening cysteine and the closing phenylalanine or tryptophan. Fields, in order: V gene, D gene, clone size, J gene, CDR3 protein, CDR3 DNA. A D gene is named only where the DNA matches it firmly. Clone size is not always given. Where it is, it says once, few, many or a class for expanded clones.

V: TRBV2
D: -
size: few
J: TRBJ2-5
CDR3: CASTKTETQYF
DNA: TGTGCCAGTACTAAGACGGAGACCCAGTACTTC

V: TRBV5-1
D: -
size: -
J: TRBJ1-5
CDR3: CASSLVRGQKGQPQHF
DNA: TGCGCCAGCAGCTTGGTTCGCGGGCAAAAGGGCCAGCCCCAGCATTTT

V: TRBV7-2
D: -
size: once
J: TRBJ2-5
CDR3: CASSLGQGQRETQYF
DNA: TGTGCCAGCAGCTTAGGGCAGGGTCAGAGGGAGACCCAGTACTTC

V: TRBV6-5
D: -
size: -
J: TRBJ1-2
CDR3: CASSYISGTNYGYTF
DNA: TGTGCCAGCAGTTACATATCAGGGACTAACTATGGCTACACCTTC

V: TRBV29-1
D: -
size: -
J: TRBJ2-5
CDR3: CSVERKEQQETQYF
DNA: TGCAGCGTTGAACGGAAAGAGCAGCAAGAGACCCAGTACTTC

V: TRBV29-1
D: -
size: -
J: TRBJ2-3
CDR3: CSVGQGLTDTQYF
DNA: TGCAGCGTTGGACAGGGACTCACAGATACGCAGTATTTT

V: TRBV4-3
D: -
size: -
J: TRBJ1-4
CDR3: CASSRGRTPTNEKLFF
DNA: TGCGCCAGCAGCAGAGGAAGGACCCCAACTAATGAAAAACTGTTTTTT

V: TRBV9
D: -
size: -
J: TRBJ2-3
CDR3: CASSVASSTQYF
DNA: TGTGCCAGCAGCGTAGCTTCGAGTACGCAGTATTTT

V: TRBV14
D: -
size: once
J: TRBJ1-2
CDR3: CATYWLGGANYGYTF
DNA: TGTGCCACCTATTGGTTGGGGGGTGCTAACTATGGCTACACCTTC

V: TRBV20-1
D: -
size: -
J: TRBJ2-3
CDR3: CSARHEDTQYF
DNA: TGCAGTGCTAGACACGAAGATACGCAGTATTTT

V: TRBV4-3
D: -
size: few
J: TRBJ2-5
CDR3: CASSQGGREETQYF
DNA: TGCGCCAGCAGCCAAGGGGGGCGCGAGGAGACCCAGTACTTC

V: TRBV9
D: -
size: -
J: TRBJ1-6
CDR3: CASSPQPASPLHF
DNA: TGTGCCAGCAGCCCCCAGCCCGCTTCACCCCTCCACTTT

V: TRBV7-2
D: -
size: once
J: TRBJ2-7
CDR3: CASSDNRASGEQYF
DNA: TGTGCCAGCAGCGACAATAGAGCTTCCGGCGAGCAGTACTTC

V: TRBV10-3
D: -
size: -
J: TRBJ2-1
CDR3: CAISEGLNDNEQFF
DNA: TGTGCCATCAGTGAAGGTCTCAACGACAATGAGCAGTTCTTC

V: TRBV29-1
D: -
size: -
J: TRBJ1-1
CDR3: CSVENGNTEAFF
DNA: TGCAGCGTTGAAAACGGGAACACTGAAGCTTTCTTT

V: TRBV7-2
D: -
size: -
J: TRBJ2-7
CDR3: CASSLGGASHLVQYF
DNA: TGTGCCAGCAGCTTAGGTGGTGCTAGCCACTTGGTGCAGTACTTC

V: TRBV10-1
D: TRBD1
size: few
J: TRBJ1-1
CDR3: CASSESSGDREAFF
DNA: TGCGCCAGCAGTGAGTCGAGTGGGGACAGGGAAGCTTTCTTT

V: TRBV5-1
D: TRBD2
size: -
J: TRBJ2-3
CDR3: CASQRDTDTQYF
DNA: TGCGCCAGCCAGCGGGACACAGATACGCAGTATTTT

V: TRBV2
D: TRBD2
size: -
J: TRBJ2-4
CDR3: CASSETSGVYIQYF
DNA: TGTGCCAGCAGTGAGACTAGCGGGGTATACATTCAGTACTTC

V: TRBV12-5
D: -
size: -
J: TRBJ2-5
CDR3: CASGWDQETQYF
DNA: TGTGCTAGTGGGTGGGATCAAGAGACCCAGTACTTC

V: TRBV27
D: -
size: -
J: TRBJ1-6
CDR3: CASSETSPRSPLHF
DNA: TGTGCCAGCAGTGAAACATCCCCCCGTTCACCCCTCCACTTT

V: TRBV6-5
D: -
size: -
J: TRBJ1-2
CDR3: CASSTTGYLGYTF
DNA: TGTGCCAGCAGCACTACGGGGTATCTCGGCTACACCTTC